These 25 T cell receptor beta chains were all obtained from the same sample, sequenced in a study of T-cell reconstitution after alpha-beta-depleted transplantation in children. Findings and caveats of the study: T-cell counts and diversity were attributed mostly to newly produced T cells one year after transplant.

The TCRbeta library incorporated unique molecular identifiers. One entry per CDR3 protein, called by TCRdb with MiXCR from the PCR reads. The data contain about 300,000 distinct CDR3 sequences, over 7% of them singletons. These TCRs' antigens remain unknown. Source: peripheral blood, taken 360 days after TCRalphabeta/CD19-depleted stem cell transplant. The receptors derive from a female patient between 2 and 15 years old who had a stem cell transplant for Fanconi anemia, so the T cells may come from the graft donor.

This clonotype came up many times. The CDR3 spells CASSQRDSVGYTF. The CDR3 DNA reads TGCGCCAGCAGCCAGAGGGATTCGGTCGGCTACACCTTC. V is TRBV4-3 and J is TRBJ1-2; D gene uncertain. Trimming stripped 3 bases from V and 8 bases from J, with 13 bases between. The germline V gene has CDR1 LGHNA and CDR2 YSLEER. CDR3 length: 13 amino acids.

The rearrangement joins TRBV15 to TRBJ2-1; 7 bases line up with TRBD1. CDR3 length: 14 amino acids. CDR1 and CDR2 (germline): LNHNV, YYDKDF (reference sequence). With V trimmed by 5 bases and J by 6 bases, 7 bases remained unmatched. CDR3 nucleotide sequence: TGTGCCACCAGCCGAGGGGGCAGTTTCAATGAGCAGTTCTTC. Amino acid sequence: CATSRGGSFNEQFF.

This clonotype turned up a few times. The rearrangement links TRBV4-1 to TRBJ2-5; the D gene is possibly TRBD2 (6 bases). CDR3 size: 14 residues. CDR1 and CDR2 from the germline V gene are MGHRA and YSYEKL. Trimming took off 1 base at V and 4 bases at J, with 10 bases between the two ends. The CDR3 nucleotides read TGCGCCAGCAGCCAAGTTGTTAGCGGAGAGACCCAGTACTTC. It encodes CASSQVVSGETQYF.

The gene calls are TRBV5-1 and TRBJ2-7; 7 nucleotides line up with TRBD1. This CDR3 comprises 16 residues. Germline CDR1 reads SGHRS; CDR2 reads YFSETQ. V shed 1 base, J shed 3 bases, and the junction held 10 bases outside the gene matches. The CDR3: CASSLPSYGTDYEQYF. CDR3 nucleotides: TGCGCCAGCAGCTTGCCGAGTTACGGGACAGACTACGAGCAGTACTTC.

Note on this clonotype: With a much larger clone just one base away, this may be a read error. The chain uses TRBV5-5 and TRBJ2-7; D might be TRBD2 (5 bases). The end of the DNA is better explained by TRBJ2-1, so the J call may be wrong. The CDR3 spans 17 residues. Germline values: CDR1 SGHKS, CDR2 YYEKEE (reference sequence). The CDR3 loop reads CASSLSGRRIPHYEQFF. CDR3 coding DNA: TGTGCCAGCAGCTTGAGCGGACGCCGAATACCTCACTACGAGCAGTTCTTC.

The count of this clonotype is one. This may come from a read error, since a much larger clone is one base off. The DNA of the CDR3 is TGTGCCAGCAGTTTTGACTGGGTAGGCACAGATACGCAGTATTTT. Translating it yields CASSFDWVGTDTQYF. V usage is TRBV28 and J usage is TRBJ2-3; D not resolved. Trimming took off 3 bases at V and 1 base at J, with 11 bases between the two ends. This CDR3 contains 15 residues. In germline, CDR1 is MDHEN, CDR2 SYDVKM. The full variable domain, completed using reference TRBV28 and TRBJ2-3, is DVKVTQSSRYLVKRTGEKVFLECVQDMDHENMFWYRQDPGLGLRLIYFSYDVKMKEKGDIPEGYSVSREKKERFSLILESASTNQTSMYLCASSFDWVGTDTQYFGPGTRLTVL.

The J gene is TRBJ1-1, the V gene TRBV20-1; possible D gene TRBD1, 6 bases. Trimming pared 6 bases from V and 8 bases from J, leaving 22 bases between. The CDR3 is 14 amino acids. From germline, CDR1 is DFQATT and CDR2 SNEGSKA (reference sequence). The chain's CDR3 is CSATLSPRGREAFF. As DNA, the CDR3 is TGCAGTGCCACCCTCTCCCCCAGGGGTAGGGAAGCTTTCTTT.

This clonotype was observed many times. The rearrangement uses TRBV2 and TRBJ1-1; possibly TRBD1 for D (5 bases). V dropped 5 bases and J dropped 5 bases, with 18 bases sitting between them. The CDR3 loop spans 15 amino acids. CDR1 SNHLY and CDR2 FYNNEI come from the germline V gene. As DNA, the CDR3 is TGTGCCAGCAGTTCCCGTGGGGCAGGGCGGACTGAAGCTTTCTTT. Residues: CASSSRGAGRTEAFF. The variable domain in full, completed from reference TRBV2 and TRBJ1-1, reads EPEVTQTPSHQVTQMGQEVILRCVPISNHLYFYWYRQILGQKVEFLVSFYNNEISEKSEIFDDQFSVERPDGSNFTLKIRSTKLEDSAMYFCASSSRGAGRTEAFFGQGTRLTVV.

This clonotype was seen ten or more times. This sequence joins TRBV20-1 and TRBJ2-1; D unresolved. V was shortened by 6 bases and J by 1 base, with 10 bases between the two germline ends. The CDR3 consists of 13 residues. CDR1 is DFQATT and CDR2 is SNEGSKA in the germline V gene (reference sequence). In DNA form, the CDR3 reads TGCAGTGCCCCCCCGCTATCCTACAATGAGCAGTTCTTC. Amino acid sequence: CSAPPLSYNEQFF.

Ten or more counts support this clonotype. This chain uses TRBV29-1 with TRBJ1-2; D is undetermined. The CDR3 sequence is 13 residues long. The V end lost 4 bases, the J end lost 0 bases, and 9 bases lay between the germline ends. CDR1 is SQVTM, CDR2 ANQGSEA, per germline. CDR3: CSVGPSPNYGYTF. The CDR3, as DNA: TGCAGCGTTGGGCCGTCTCCTAACTATGGCTACACCTTC.

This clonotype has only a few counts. The CDR3 loop reads CASSQAGGPQQYF. The CDR3 DNA is TGCGCCAGCAGCCAAGCGGGGGGGCCTCAGCAGTATTTT. J is TRBJ2-3 and V is TRBV4-3; 8 positions match TRBD2. Germline values: CDR1 LGHNA, CDR2 YSLEER. The CDR3 extends over 13 amino acids. Trimming took 1 base from V and 11 from J; bases not matched to a gene: 5.

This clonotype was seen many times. The CDR3 coding sequence is TGTGCCAGCAGCAATAAGACAGCCTATAATTCACCCCTCCACTTT. Translated: CASSNKTAYNSPLHF. The rearrangement joins TRBV5-6 to TRBJ1-6, with D possibly being TRBD1 (5 bases). Germline V gene lookup returns CDR1 SGHDT and CDR2 YYEEEE. The CDR3 is 15 residues long. With 4 bases removed from V and 2 bases from J, the gap between germline ends came to 10 bases.

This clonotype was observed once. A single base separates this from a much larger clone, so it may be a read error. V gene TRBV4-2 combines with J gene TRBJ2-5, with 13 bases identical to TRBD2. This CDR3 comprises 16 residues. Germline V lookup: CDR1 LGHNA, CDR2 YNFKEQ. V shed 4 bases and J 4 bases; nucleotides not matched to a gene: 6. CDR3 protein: CASSPPGLAGVETQYF. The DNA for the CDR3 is TGTGCCAGCAGCCCCCCCGGACTAGCGGGGGTAGAGACCCAGTACTTC.

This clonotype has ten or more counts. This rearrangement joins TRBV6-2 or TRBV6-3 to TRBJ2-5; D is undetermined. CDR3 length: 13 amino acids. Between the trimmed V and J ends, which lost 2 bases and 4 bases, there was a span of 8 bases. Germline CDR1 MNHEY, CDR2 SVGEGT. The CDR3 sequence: CASSYVLGETQYF. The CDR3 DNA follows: TGTGCCAGCAGTTACGTACTCGGAGAGACCCAGTACTTC.

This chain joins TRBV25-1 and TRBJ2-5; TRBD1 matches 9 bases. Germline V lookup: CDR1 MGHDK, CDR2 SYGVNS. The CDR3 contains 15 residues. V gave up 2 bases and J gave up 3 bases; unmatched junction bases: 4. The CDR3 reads CASSEGTGKKETQYF. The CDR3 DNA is TGTGCCAGCAGTGAAGGGACAGGGAAGAAAGAGACCCAGTACTTC.

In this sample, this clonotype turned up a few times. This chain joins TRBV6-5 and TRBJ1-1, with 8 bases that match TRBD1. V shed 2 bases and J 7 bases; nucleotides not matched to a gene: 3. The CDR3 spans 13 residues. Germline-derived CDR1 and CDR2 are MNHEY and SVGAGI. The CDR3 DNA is TGTGCCAGCAGTTACGGACAGGGTGGTGAAGCTTTCTTT. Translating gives CASSYGQGGEAFF.

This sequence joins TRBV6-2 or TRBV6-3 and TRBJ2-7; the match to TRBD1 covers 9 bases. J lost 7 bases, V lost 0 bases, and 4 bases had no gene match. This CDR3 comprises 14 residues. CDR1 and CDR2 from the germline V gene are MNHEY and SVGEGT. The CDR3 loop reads CASSYSGTGFEQYV. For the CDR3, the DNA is TGTGCCAGCAGTTACTCTGGGACAGGGTTTGAGCAGTACGTC.

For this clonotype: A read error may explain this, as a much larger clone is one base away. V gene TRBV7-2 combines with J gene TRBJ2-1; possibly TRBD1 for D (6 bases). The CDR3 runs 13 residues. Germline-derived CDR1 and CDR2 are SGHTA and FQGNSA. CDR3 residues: CAGSLGGANEQFF. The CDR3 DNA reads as TGTGCCGGCAGCTTAGGGGGTGCGAATGAGCAGTTCTTC. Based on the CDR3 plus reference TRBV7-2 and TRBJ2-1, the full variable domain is GAGVSQSPSNKVTEKGKDVELRCDPISGHTALYWYRQSLGQGLEFLIYFQGNSAPDKSGLPSDRFSAERTGGSVSTLTIQRTQQEDSAVYLCAGSLGGANEQFFGPGTRLTVL.

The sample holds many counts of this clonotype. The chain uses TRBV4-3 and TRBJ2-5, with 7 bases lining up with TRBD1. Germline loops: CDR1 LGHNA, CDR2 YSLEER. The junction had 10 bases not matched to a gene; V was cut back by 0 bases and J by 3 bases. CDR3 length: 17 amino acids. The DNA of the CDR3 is TGCGCCAGCAGCCAAGAGGTTGAGGGGGCAGGGGAAGAGACCCAGTACTTC. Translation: CASSQEVEGAGEETQYF.

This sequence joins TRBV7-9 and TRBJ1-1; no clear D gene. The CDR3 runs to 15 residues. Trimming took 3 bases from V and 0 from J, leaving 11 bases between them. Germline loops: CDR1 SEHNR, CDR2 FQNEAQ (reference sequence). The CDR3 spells CASSFYTALNTEAFF. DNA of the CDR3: TGTGCCAGCAGCTTTTATACGGCTTTGAACACTGAAGCTTTCTTT.

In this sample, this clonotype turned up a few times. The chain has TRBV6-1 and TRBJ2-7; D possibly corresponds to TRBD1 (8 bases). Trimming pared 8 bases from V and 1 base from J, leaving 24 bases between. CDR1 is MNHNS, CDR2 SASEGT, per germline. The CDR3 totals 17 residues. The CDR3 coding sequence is TGTGCCAGCCGGGACAGGAACATACCGGGGGGTTCCTACGAGCAGTACGTC. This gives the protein CASRDRNIPGGSYEQYV.

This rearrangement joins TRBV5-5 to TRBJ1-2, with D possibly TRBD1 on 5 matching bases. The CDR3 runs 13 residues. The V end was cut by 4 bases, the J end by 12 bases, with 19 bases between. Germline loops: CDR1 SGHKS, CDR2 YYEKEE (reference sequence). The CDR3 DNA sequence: TGTGCCAGCAGCCCCGGGACTCGGGAGAGTAACACCTTC. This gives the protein CASSPGTRESNTF.

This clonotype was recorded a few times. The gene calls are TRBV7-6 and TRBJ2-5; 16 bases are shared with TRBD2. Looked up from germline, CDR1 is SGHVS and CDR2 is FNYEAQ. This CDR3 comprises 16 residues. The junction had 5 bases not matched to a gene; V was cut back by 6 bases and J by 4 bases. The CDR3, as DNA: TGTGCCAGCAGAAGAGGGACTAGCGGGGGGGCAGAGACCCAGTACTTC. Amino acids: CASRRGTSGGAETQYF. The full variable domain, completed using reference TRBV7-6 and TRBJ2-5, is GAGVSQSPRYKVTKRGQDVALRCDPISGHVSLYWYRQALGQGPEFLTYFNYEAQQDKSGLPNDRFSAERPEGSISTLTIQRTEQRDSAMYRCASRRGTSGGAETQYFGPGTRLLVL.

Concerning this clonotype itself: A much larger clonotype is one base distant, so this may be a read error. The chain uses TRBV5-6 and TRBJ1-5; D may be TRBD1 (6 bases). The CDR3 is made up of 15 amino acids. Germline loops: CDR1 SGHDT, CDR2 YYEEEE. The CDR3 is CAISFRTGINQPQHF. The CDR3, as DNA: TGTGCCATCAGCTTTCGTACAGGGATTAATCAGCCCCAGCATTTT.

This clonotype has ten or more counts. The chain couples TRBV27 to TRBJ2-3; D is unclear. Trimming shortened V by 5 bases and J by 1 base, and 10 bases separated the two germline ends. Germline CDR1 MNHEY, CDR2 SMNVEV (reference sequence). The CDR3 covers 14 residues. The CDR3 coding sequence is TGTGCCAGCAGTCTATATGGTGGCACAGATACGCAGTATTTT. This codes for CASSLYGGTDTQYF.